These 7 T cell receptor beta chains originate from one sample sequenced in a study of circulating CD8 cells and anti-PD-1 response in melanoma. Each library started from roughly 15 ng of total RNA using the QIAseq Immune Repertoire TCR panel. TCRdb recomputed calls from the reads with MiXCR, one row per CDR3 protein. The sample has approximately 500 distinct CDR3 sequences, 5% seen once. From live CD3+CD8+TCRalphabeta+ cells, four PD-1 and/or TIGIT subsets were sorted. Sequenced material: CD8+ T cells from PBMCs, taken at baseline or after one month of anti-PD-1 therapy (not recorded which). Receptors were obtained from a human donor with melanoma.

This clonotype is labeled as large. The chain couples TRBV28 to TRBJ2-7, with D perhaps being TRBD1 or TRBD2 (6 bases each). Trimming cost V 3 bases and J 3 bases, with 18 bases left between them. The germline V gene has CDR1 MDHEN and CDR2 SYDVKM. The length of the CDR3 is 16 residues. The CDR3 loop reads CASSLSGASGLYEQYF. CDR3 sequence (DNA): TGTGCCAGCAGTTTGTCGGGGGCCTCGGGGCTCTACGAGCAGTACTTC.

This clonotype qualifies as large. The chain uses TRBV5-5 and TRBJ1-2, with 7 nucleotides matching TRBD1. The V gene end was trimmed by 0 bases and the J gene end by 3 bases; junction bases not matched to a gene: 2. This CDR3 comprises 14 residues. CDR1 SGHKS and CDR2 YYEKEE come from the germline V gene (reference sequence). Here the CDR3 reads CASSLGQGDYGYTF. CDR3 nucleotides: TGTGCCAGCAGCTTGGGACAGGGCGACTATGGCTACACCTTC. Full variable domain (outside the CDR3, taken from reference TRBV5-5 and TRBJ1-2): DAGVTQSPTHLIKTRGQQVTLRCSPISGHKSVSWYQQVLGQGPQFIFQYYEKEERGRGNFPDRFSARQFPNYSSELNVNALLLGDSALYLCASSLGQGDYGYTFGSGTRLTVV.

In regard to this clonotype: This may be a read error: a much more frequent sequence differs by one nucleotide. The chain joins TRBV19 to TRBJ2-1; 10 bases line up with TRBD1. CDR1 is LNHDA and CDR2 is SQIVND in the germline V gene (reference sequence). There are 15 residues in the CDR3. In nucleotides, the CDR3 is TGTGCCAGTAGTATAAGGGACAGGGGCTACAATGAGCTGTTCTTC. It is translated as CASSIRDRGYNELFF.

This chain joins TRBV19 and TRBJ2-1; 8 bases line up with TRBD2. Germline trimming cut 4 bases from V and 2 bases from J; bases unmatched to any gene: 13. The germline gives CDR1 LNHDA, CDR2 SQIVND (reference sequence). The CDR3 runs to 18 residues. The CDR3 spells CASSTQVAGQYPYNEQFF. The CDR3 bases are TGTGCCAGTAGTACCCAGGTAGCGGGGCAATATCCCTACAATGAGCAGTTCTTC.

Sample share makes this clonotype medium-sized. The chain joins TRBV5-1 to TRBJ2-3; D tentatively reads TRBD1 or TRBD2 (5 bases each). V was shortened by 0 bases and J by 4 bases, with 18 bases between the two germline ends. Per germline, CDR1 SGHRS and CDR2 YFSETQ. CDR3 size: 17 residues. CDR3 in amino acids: CASSLGDESYHADTQYF. In nucleotides, the CDR3 is TGCGCCAGCAGCTTGGGGGACGAGTCTTACCACGCAGATACGCAGTATTTT.

This clonotype counts as medium-sized. This chain links TRBV2 with TRBJ2-7; 8 positions match TRBD2. Looked up from germline, CDR1 is SNHLY and CDR2 is FYNNEI. J lost 3 bases, V lost 4 bases, and 11 bases had no gene match. The CDR3 consists of 16 residues. As DNA, the CDR3 is TGTGCCAGCAGTGGAGGATTGGCCAGCGGGGGCTACGAGCAGTACTTC. It codes for CASSGGLASGGYEQYF. Full variable domain (missing parts from reference TRBV2 and TRBJ2-7): EPEVTQTPSHQVTQMGQEVILRCVPISNHLYFYWYRQILGQKVEFLVSFYNNEISEKSEIFDDQFSVERPDGSNFTLKIRSTKLEDSAMYFCASSGGLASGGYEQYFGPGTRLTVT.

The chain carries TRBV28 and TRBJ2-7; 10 nucleotides agree with TRBD1. CDR1 is MDHEN and CDR2 is SYDVKM in the germline V gene. V trimming: 8 bases; J trimming: 10 bases; junction bases outside the gene matches: 14. The CDR3 contains 14 residues. Written as DNA, the CDR3 is TGTGCCAGCCGTCCGGGACAGGGGACATACGGACAGTACTTC. Translated, it gives CASRPGQGTYGQYF.